This T cell receptor beta chain derives from a study of technical replicates of blood from a handful of donors. Per germline, CDR1 SEHNR and CDR2 FQNEAQ (reference sequence). The CDR3 totals 15 residues. V was pared by 5 bases and J by 3 bases, with 14 bases between. Profiling relied on immunoSEQ multiplex PCR, and the TCRdb table lists in-frame clones only, not all of them. This sample has roughly 83,000 clones, with more than 80% found just once. The chain combines TRBV7-9 with TRBJ2-1; D remains ambiguous. The sample consisted of T cells isolated from PBMCs. This TCR was sampled from a human donor in good health. CDR3 coding DNA: TGTGCCAGCAGCGCGGCAGCCCCGTACTACAATGAGCAGTTCTTC. It translates to CASSAAAPYYNEQFF.